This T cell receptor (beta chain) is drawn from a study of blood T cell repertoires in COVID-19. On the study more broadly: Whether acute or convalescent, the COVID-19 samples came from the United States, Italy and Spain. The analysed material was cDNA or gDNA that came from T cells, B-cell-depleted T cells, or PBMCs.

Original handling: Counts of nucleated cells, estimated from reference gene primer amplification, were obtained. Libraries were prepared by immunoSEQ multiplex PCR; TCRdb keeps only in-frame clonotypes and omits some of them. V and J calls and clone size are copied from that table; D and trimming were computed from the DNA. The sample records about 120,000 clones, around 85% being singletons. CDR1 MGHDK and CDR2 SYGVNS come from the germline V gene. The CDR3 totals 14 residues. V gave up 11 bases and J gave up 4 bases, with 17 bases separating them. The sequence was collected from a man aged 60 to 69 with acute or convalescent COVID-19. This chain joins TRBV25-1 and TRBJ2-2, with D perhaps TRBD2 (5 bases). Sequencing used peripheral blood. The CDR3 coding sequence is TGTGCCGCCGGGGTTCGTGGTGGCACCGGGGAGCTGTTTTTT. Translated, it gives CAAGVRGGTGELFF. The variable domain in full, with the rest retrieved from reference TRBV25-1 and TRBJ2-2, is EADIYQTPRYLVIGTGKKITLECSQTMGHDKMYWYQQDPGMELHLIHYSYGVNSTEKGDLSSESTVSRIRTEHFPLTLESARPSHTSQYLCAAGVRGGTGELFFGEGSRLTVL.